This is a list of T cell receptor beta chains from one sample in a study of blood T cell repertoires in COVID-19. Profiling relied on immunoSEQ multiplex PCR, and the TCRdb table lists in-frame clones only, not all of them. Among some 300,000 clones, about 91% were seen once, and the ten largest hold approximately 7.2%. Specimen: peripheral blood. Receptors originate from a woman aged 25-40 years who had recovered from COVID-19. Both conserved end residues are part of each CDR3. D genes are given only for firm matches. Clone size is shown for a subset of rows, as once, few, many or a class of expanded clone.

>TRBV19|15|.|TRBJ1-1|TRBD1
TGTGCCAGTAGTAGCACGACAGGGGGCGGAACTGAAGCTTTCTTT
CASSSTTGGGTEAFF
>TRBV5-1|16|.|TRBJ2-2|TRBD1
TGCGCCAGCAGCTCCGGGACAGGGGTGGCCACCGGGGAGCTGTTTTTT
CASSSGTGVATGELFF
>TRBV28|12|once|TRBJ1-1|.
TGTGCCAGCATGGAGGGGAACACTGAAGCTTTCTTT
CASMEGNTEAFF
>TRBV6-5|15|.|TRBJ1-1|.
TGTGCCAGCAGTCCACTCCGTCCAGGGTCCACTGAAGCTTTCTTT
CASSPLRPGSTEAFF
>TRBV7-9|16|.|TRBJ2-1|.
TGTGCCAGCAGCTCGATTAACTTACAGGGAAACAATGAGCAGTTCTTC
CASSSINLQGNNEQFF
>TRBV28|15|.|TRBJ1-1|.
TGTGCCAGCAGTTCGGTTGGGACATCGAACACTGAAGCTTTCTTT
CASSSVGTSNTEAFF
>TRBV7-3|14|.|TRBJ2-7|.
TGTGCCAGCAGCCAATCGGGACTTTCCTACGAGCAGTACTTC
CASSQSGLSYEQYF
>TRBV30|12|.|TRBJ1-1|.
TGTGCCTGGGGCGGATTGAACACTGAAGCTTTCTTT
CAWGGLNTEAFF
>TRBV28|16|.|TRBJ2-2|.
TGTGCCAGCAGTTTGCCTAGGGGCTTTGGCACCGGGGAGCTGTTTTTT
CASSLPRGFGTGELFF
>TRBV7-2|15|few|TRBJ1-2|.
TGTGCCAGCAGCCCTGGTGTCAGTAGCTTCTATGGCTACACCTTC
CASSPGVSSFYGYTF
>TRBV30|15|once|TRBJ2-7|TRBD1
TGTGCCTGGAGTGTAATGACAGGGGGCCCCTACGAGCAGTACTTC
CAWSVMTGGPYEQYF
>TRBV11-2|15|.|TRBJ2-5|TRBD2
TGTGCCAGCAGCTTAGTAGCGGGGGTGGATTGGACCCAGTACTTC
CASSLVAGVDWTQYF
>TRBV7-2|13|.|TRBJ2-1|TRBD1
TGTGCCGCGGGACAGGTGAACTACAATGAGCAGTTCTTC
CAAGQVNYNEQFF